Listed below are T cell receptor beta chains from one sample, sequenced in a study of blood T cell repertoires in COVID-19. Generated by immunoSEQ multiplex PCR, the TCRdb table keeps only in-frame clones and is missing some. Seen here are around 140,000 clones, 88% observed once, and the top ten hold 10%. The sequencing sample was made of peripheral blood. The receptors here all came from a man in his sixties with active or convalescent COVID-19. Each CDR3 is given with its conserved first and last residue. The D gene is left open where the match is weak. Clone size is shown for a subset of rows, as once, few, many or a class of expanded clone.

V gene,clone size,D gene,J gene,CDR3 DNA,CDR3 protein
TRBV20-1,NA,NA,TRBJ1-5,TGCAGTGTCGGTCAGGATCAGCCCCAGCATTTT,CSVGQDQPQHF
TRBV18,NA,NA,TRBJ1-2,TGTGCCAGCTCCCAACGGGGAGGGAAAGAGGCGACCTATGGCTACACCTTC,CASSQRGGKEATYGYTF
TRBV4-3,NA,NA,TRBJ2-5,TGCGCCAGCAGCCAAGATCAGCAAGAGACCCAGTACTTC,CASSQDQQETQYF
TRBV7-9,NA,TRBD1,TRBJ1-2,TGTGCCAGCAGCCGTCCTGACAGGGAGTGGAGTGGCTACACCTTC,CASSRPDREWSGYTF
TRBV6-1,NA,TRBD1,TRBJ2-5,TGTGCCAGCAGTGAAGCGGGGACAGACCAAGAGACCCAGTACTTC,CASSEAGTDQETQYF
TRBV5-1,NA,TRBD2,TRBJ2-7,TGCGCCAGCAGCACGGGACTAGCGGGATTACACGAGCAGTACTTC,CASSTGLAGLHEQYF
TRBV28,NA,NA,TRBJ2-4,TGTGCCAGCAGTTTCTTCAGGGCGGAGGCCAAAAACATTCAGTACTTC,CASSFFRAEAKNIQYF
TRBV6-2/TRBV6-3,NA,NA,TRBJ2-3,TGTGCCAGCAGTTTCGACAGGTCTAGCACAGATACGCAGTATTTT,CASSFDRSSTDTQYF
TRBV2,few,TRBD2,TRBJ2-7,TGTGCCAGCAGGTCACTACTAGCGGGAGACTACGAGCAGTACTTC,CASRSLLAGDYEQYF
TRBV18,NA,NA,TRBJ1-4,TGTGCCAGCTCACCGCGGGACCCTCGAGGTGAAAAACTGTTTTTT,CASSPRDPRGEKLFF
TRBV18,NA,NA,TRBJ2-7,TGTGCCAGCTCACCGGGGAGCGGAGTCGAGCAGTACTTC,CASSPGSGVEQYF
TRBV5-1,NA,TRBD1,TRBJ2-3,TGCGCCAGCAGCTGGAATGGACAGGGGTTCTTCACAGATACGCAGTATTTT,CASSWNGQGFFTDTQYF
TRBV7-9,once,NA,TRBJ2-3,TGTGCCAGCAGTTCCTCGGGTGAGACTAGCACAGATACGCAGTATTTT,CASSSSGETSTDTQYF
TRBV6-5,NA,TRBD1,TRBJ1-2,TGTGCCAGCAGTAGGGACAGGGCTCAATCGGGGGGCTACACCTTC,CASSRDRAQSGGYTF
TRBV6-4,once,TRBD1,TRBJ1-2,TGTGCCAGCAGCCAGGGGGGTGGCTACACCTTC,CASSQGGGYTF
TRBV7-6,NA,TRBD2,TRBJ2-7,TGTGCCAGCAGCTCGACTAGCGGGAGCTCCTACGAGCAGTACTTC,CASSSTSGSSYEQYF
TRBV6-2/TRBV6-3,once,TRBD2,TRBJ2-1,TGTGCCAGCAGTTACTCGCCCCCTAGCGGAATTTACAATGAGCAGTTCTTC,CASSYSPPSGIYNEQFF
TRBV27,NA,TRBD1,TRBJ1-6,TGTGCCAGCAGTCGCCAGGGACAGGGAGGCCTAAATAATTCACCCCTCCACTTT,CASSRQGQGGLNNSPLHF
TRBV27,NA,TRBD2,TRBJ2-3,TGTGCCAGCAGTACCCACGCTATACGGATAGCGGGAGCGGGAGATACGCAGTATTTT,CASSTHAIRIAGAGDTQYF
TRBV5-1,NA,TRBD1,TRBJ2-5,TGCGCCAGCAGCCAGTCTGTAGGGGGCGCGGAGACCCAGTACTTC,CASSQSVGGAETQYF
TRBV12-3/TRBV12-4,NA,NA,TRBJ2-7,TGTGCCAGCAGTGCGGGACAGTTATACGAGCAGTACTTC,CASSAGQLYEQYF
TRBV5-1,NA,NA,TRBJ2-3,TGCGCCAGCAGCTTGGAAGCCTTCACAGATACGCAGTATTTT,CASSLEAFTDTQYF
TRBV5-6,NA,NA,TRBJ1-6,TGTGCCAGCAGCACCCGGACAGTCTCTAATTCACCCCTCCACTTT,CASSTRTVSNSPLHF
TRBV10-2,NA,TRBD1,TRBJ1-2,TGCGCCAGCAGTCCCGGACAGGGACACTATGGCTACACCTTC,CASSPGQGHYGYTF
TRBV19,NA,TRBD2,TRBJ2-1,TGTGCCAGTAGCGCTAGCGGGAGGGCCTTTGAGCAGTTCTTC,CASSASGRAFEQFF
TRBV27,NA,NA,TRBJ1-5,TGTGCCAGCAGTTTAAGTCAGATGAATCAGCCCCAGCATTTT,CASSLSQMNQPQHF
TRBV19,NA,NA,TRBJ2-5,TGTGCCAGTAGTATCTCGGGAAACGGGGAGACCCAGTACTTC,CASSISGNGETQYF
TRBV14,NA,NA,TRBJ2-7,TGTGCCAGCAGCCAAGTTCAGCAAGCGGAGCAGTACTTC,CASSQVQQAEQYF
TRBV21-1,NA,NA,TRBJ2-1,TGTGCCAGCAGCAGAGGAGACAGGGGGCGCCGATCCTACAATGAGCAGTTCTTC,CASSRGDRGRRSYNEQFF
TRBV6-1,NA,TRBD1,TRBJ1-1,TGTGCCAGCAGTGAAGCGCTTCGGGACAGCACTGAAGCTTTCTTT,CASSEALRDSTEAFF
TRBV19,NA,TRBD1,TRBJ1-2,TGTGCCAGTAGCTCACTTCCGGGACAGGGCCTGCATGGCTACACCTTC,CASSSLPGQGLHGYTF
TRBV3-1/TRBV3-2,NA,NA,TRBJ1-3,TGTGCCAGCAGCCAAGTGACGGGGAGCTCTGGAAACACCATATATTTT,CASSQVTGSSGNTIYF
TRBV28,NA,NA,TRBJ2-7,TGTGCCAGCATCCGGGGTACCTACGAGCAGTACTTC,CASIRGTYEQYF
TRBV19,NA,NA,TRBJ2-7,TGTGCCAGTAGTCGGGGGAGCGACTACGAGCAGTACTTC,CASSRGSDYEQYF
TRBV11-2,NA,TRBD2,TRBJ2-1,TGTGCCGCAGGGCGGGAGGGGAGGAGTGAGCAGTTCTTC,CAAGREGRSEQFF
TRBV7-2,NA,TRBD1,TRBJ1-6,TGTGCCAGCAGCCTTATAATGACAGGGGTTGGCTCACCCCTCCACTTT,CASSLIMTGVGSPLHF
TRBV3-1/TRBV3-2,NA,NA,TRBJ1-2,TGTGCCAGCAGCCGACGCCCGACAGAGACCTATGGCTACACCTTC,CASSRRPTETYGYTF
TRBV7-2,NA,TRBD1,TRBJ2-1,TGTGCCAGCAGCCGCCGGGACAGGGGAGTGCGGTTCTTC,CASSRRDRGVRFF
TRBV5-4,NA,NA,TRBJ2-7,TGTGCCTACGCGGGGACCGCGATATACGAGCAGTACTTC,CAYAGTAIYEQYF
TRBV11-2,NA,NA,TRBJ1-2,TGTGCCAGCAGCGCGGGGGGTACAGGGAGGCAAAACTATGGCTACACCTTC,CASSAGGTGRQNYGYTF
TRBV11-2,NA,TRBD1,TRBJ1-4,TGTGCCAGCAGCTCCCGGGCTGGACAGGGAGAACTGTTTTTT,CASSSRAGQGELFF